This entry lists 10 T cell receptor beta chains sequenced from one sample in a study of control samples from healthy donors and cancer patients. Data came from immunoSEQ multiplex PCR; TCRdb stores just in-frame clones and leaves some out. The sample holds tens of thousands of clones, 88% seen once. Sequenced input: PBMCs. The origin of the receptors is a man aged 50-60 years with head and neck cancer.

The genes are TRBV2 and TRBJ2-4, with D possibly matching TRBD1 (5 bases). CDR3 length: 14 amino acids. Germline V lookup: CDR1 SNHLY, CDR2 FYNNEI. V lost 1 base and J lost 1, with 5 bases in between. CDR3 region: CASSEDRAKNIQYF. The CDR3 coding sequence is TGTGCCAGCAGTGAAGACAGGGCCAAAAACATTCAGTACTTC.

CDR3 bases: TGTGCCAGCAGCCAAGATTTGGGAGTTTTCGGAGCCTACGAGCAGTACTTC. Translation gives CASSQDLGVFGAYEQYF. J is TRBJ2-7 and V is TRBV4-2; a possible D gene is TRBD2 (5 bases). This CDR3 has 17 residues. CDR1 is LGHNA, CDR2 YNFKEQ, per germline. V dropped 0 bases and J dropped 2 bases, with 17 bases sitting between them.

The chain employs TRBV7-9 and TRBJ1-4; TRBD1 matches at 7 bases. CDR1 and CDR2 from the germline V gene are SEHNR and FQNEAQ (reference sequence). The trim removed 5 bases at V and 7 bases at J, leaving 13 bases unmatched. CDR3 length equals 16 residues. CDR3 sequence reads: CASSRGTAGGGEKLFF. The CDR3 nucleotides read TGTGCCAGCAGCCGTGGGACCGCAGGGGGTGGTGAAAAACTGTTTTTT.

The V and J genes are TRBV5-1 and TRBJ1-5; D is ambiguous. CDR3 length: 13 residues. Germline loops: CDR1 SGHRS, CDR2 YFSETQ. V was pared by 5 bases and J by 5 bases, with 11 bases between. The CDR3 here is CASSSSPDQPQHF. The CDR3 bases are TGCGCCAGCAGTTCCTCACCGGATCAGCCCCAGCATTTT.

Only one count was recorded for this clone. The CDR3 DNA reads as TGCGCCAGCAGCCAAGATGGGACGAAGGATCAGCCCCAGCATTTT. Translation gives CASSQDGTKDQPQHF. This chain uses TRBV4-1 with TRBJ1-5, with D perhaps matching TRBD1 (5 bases). The germline V gene encodes CDR1 MGHRA and CDR2 YSYEKL. V was cut by 0 bases and J by 5 bases, with 11 bases left in between. CDR3 length: 15 residues.

This clone has a handful of counts. The chain has TRBV5-1 and TRBJ2-5; TRBD2 matches 9 bases. Germline V gene data show CDR1 as SGHRS and CDR2 as YFSETQ. The CDR3 consists of 15 residues. The ends lost 0 bases at V and 2 bases at J; junction bases unmatched: 2. This CDR3 is CASSLGGLAQETQYF. The CDR3 DNA is TGCGCCAGCAGCTTGGGCGGACTAGCGCAAGAGACCCAGTACTTC.

The rearrangement uses TRBV20-1 and TRBJ2-5; 7 positions match TRBD1. V lost 6 bases to trimming and J lost 7 bases; unmatched junction nucleotides: 5. The CDR3 extends over 11 amino acids. Germline V gene lookup returns CDR1 DFQATT and CDR2 SNEGSKA (reference sequence). The CDR3 coding sequence is TGCAGTGCGAGGACAGGCTCGACCCAGTACTTC. The encoded protein is CSARTGSTQYF.

The rearrangement links TRBV5-1 to TRBJ2-6; D is undetermined. V shed 2 bases and J shed 0 bases, with 15 bases lying between them. The length of the CDR3 is 18 residues. Germline V gives CDR1 SGHRS, CDR2 YFSETQ. The CDR3 protein is CASSLGRPGSSGANVLTF. The CDR3 region has the DNA TGCGCCAGCAGCTTAGGTCGACCCGGTAGCTCTGGGGCCAACGTCCTGACTTTC.

The chain carries TRBV6-5 and TRBJ1-1; D is ambiguous. Germline V gives CDR1 MNHEY, CDR2 SVGAGI. Trimming left V 4 bases short and J 2 bases short, with 8 bases between. The CDR3 has 13 amino acids. The CDR3 is CASSWNPNTEAFF. CDR3 nucleotide sequence: TGTGCCAGCAGTTGGAACCCAAACACTGAAGCTTTCTTT.

V gene TRBV6-5 combines with J gene TRBJ1-6, with 9 positions matching TRBD1. Germline assignment: CDR1 MNHEY and CDR2 SVGAGI. There are 13 residues in the CDR3. J lost 12 bases, V lost 8 bases, and 8 bases had no gene match. Here the CDR3 DNA reads TGTGCCAGCGGGACAGGGAGAGTTATACCCCTCCACTTT. Amino acids: CASGTGRVIPLHF.